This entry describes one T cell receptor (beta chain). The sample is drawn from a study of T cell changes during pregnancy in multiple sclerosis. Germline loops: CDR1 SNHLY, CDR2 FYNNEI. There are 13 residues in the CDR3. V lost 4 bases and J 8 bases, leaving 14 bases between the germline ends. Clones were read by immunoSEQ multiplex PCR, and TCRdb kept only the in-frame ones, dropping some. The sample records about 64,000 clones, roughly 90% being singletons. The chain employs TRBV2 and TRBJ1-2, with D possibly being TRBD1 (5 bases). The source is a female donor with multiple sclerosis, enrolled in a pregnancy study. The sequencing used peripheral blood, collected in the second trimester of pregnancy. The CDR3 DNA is TGTGCCAGCAGTGTTGGGGGGAGCAGAGGCTACACCTTC. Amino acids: CASSVGGSRGYTF.